A single sample gave rise to the 9 T cell receptor beta chains below, sequenced in a study of long-term antiretroviral therapy in people with HIV (dated by TCRdb to between 2021 and 2024). The immunoSEQ hsTCRB v3.0 assay was used at survey level resolution to sequence the TRB variable region. Held by TCRdb, this immuneACCESS table contains in-frame sequences only and omits some clones. Under half of the omission traces to an unresolved V gene where checked; the cause of the rest is unknown. A total of about 18,000 clones appear in this sample, around 96% of them only once. The ten largest clonotypes hold 1.2% to 1.5% of the sample. Here the sequenced sample was unsorted PBMCs, taken less than 13 years after starting antiretroviral therapy. These receptors were taken from a young man with HIV.

The chain combines TRBV19 with TRBJ2-2, with no clear D. Germline CDR1 reads LNHDA; CDR2 reads SQIVND (reference sequence). V shed 1 base and J shed 3 bases, with 3 bases lying between them. The CDR3 is 13 residues long. The CDR3 region has the DNA TGTGCCAGTAGTATAGTCCACACCGGGGAGCTGTTTTTT. Its protein is CASSIVHTGELFF.

This chain connects TRBV5-1 to TRBJ2-1; D might be TRBD2 (5 bases). The germline gives CDR1 SGHRS, CDR2 YFSETQ. V was cut by 5 bases and J by 8 bases, with 14 bases left in between. The CDR3 totals 13 residues. The chain's CDR3 is CASRLRVIDEQFF. The CDR3 bases are TGCGCCAGCAGGTTGAGGGTTATAGATGAGCAGTTCTTC.

CDR3 in amino acids: CASSPLKVTEAFF. For the CDR3, the DNA is TGTGCCAGCTCACCACTTAAGGTCACTGAAGCTTTCTTT. This rearrangement joins TRBV18 to TRBJ1-1; D is undetermined. Germline CDR1 is KGHSH and CDR2 is LQKENI. This CDR3 contains 13 residues. Trimming removed 1 base at V and 4 bases at J, with 7 bases between.

The chain carries TRBV25-1 and TRBJ2-7; D not resolved. Per germline, CDR1 MGHDK and CDR2 SYGVNS. Trimming left V 4 bases short and J 7 bases short, with 14 bases between. The CDR3 covers 13 residues. This CDR3 is CASSGTPAREQYF. CDR3 DNA: TGTGCCAGCAGTGGGACCCCAGCGAGGGAGCAGTACTTC.

The chain couples TRBV6-6 to TRBJ1-2; D gene uncertain. V was shortened by 0 bases and J by 3 bases, with 11 bases between the two germline ends. The germline gives CDR1 MNHNY, CDR2 SVGAGI (reference sequence). The CDR3 length is 15 residues. The DNA for the CDR3 is TGTGCCAGCAGTTACTCGACGCTGAATCACTATGGCTACACCTTC. This encodes CASSYSTLNHYGYTF.

This chain connects TRBV11-2 to TRBJ2-1, with 13 positions matching TRBD2. Losses at the gene ends were 5 bases for V and 10 bases for J; bases not matched to a gene: 8. The CDR3 spans 15 residues. The V gene's germline CDR1 is SGHAT and CDR2 FQNNGV. The CDR3 loop is CASSTTSGGREEQFF. In DNA, the CDR3 is TGTGCCAGCAGCACGACTAGCGGGGGGCGGGAGGAGCAGTTCTTC.

This clone has just one count. This chain uses TRBV6-6 with TRBJ1-3; a weak D match, TRBD1 (5 bases). The CDR3 runs to 15 residues. Looked up from germline, CDR1 is MNHNY and CDR2 is SVGAGI (reference sequence). V lost 6 bases and J 0 bases, leaving 12 bases between the germline ends. CDR3 nucleotides: TGTGCCAGCAGCCCTCCGGGACTCTCTGGAAACACCATATATTTT. This sequence encodes CASSPPGLSGNTIYF.

Only one count was recorded for this clone. The chain joins TRBV5-1 to TRBJ1-1; possibly TRBD1 for D (6 bases). CDR1 and CDR2 from the germline V gene are SGHRS and YFSETQ. This CDR3 spans 15 amino acids. V lost 1 base and J lost 0, with 10 bases in between. The CDR3 reads CASSLSGQLNTEAFF. The DNA for the CDR3 is TGCGCCAGCAGCTTGTCTGGACAGTTGAACACTGAAGCTTTCTTT.

This sequence joins TRBV7-8 and TRBJ2-3; 9 bases fit TRBD1. The CDR3 consists of 16 residues. CDR1 is SGHVS and CDR2 is FQNEAQ in the germline V gene. V was clipped by 1 base and J by 4 bases; unmatched bases: 6. CDR3 region: CASSLVTGGGSDTQYF. For the CDR3, the DNA is TGTGCCAGCAGCTTAGTCACAGGGGGCGGTTCAGATACGCAGTATTTT.